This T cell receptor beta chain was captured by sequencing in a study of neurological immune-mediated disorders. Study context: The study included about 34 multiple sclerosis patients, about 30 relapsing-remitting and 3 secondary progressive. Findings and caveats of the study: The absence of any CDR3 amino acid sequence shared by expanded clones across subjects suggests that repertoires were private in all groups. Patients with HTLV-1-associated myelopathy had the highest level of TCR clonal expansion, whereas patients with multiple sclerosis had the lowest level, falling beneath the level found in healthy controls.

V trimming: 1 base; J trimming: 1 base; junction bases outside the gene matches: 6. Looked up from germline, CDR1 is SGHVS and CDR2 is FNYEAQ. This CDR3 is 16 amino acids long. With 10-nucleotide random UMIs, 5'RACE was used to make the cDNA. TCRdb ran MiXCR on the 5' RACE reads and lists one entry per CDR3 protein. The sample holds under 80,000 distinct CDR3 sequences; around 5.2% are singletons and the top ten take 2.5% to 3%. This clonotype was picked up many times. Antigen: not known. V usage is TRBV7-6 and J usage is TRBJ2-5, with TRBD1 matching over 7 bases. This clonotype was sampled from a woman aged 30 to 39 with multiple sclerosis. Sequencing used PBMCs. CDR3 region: CASSLGQGRVQETQYF. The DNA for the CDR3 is TGTGCCAGCAGCTTAGGACAGGGTCGGGTCCAAGAGACCCAGTACTTC.